The 24 T cell receptor beta chains reported below all come from one sample, sequenced in a study of T cell responses to AZD1222 COVID-19 vaccine. Method: immunoSEQ multiplex PCR; TCRdb's copy keeps in-frame clones and lacks some. The table lists 100,000 to 150,000 clones, 80% to 95% of them singletons. The sequences come from peripheral blood, collected on day 0 of MenACWY control vaccination. Receptors were obtained from an adult in good health.

In DNA form, the CDR3 reads TGTGCCACCCCGCGCGCCAGCCAAAATCAGCCCCAGCATTTT. This codes for CATPRASQNQPQHF. The rearrangement joins TRBV24-1 to TRBJ1-5, with D unclear. Germline-derived CDR1 and CDR2 are KGHDR and SFDVKD. V lost 9 bases, J lost 4 bases, and 15 bases lay in between. The CDR3 is made up of 14 amino acids.

V usage is TRBV7-3 and J usage is TRBJ2-3, with TRBD2 matching over 10 bases. CDR3 length: 15 amino acids. Germline V gene lookup returns CDR1 SGHTA and CDR2 FQGTGA. Trimming cost V 4 bases and J 0 bases; bases outside gene matches: 1. In DNA form, the CDR3 reads TGTGCCAGCAGCTGGACTAGCGGCAGCACAGATACGCAGTATTTT. Amino acids: CASSWTSGSTDTQYF.

The chain has TRBV25-1 and TRBJ2-1, with D unresolved. The CDR3 is made up of 16 amino acids. Germline assignment: CDR1 MGHDK and CDR2 SYGVNS. V lost 7 bases to trimming and J lost 6 bases, with 22 bases between them. The CDR3 DNA follows: TGTGCCAGCAAGACCTACCCTGGGCATCTCATCAATGAGCAGTTCTTC. Translation: CASKTYPGHLINEQFF.

J is TRBJ2-5 and V is TRBV5-8, with 10 bases matching TRBD1. The germline V gene has CDR1 SGHTS and CDR2 YDEGEE. CDR3 length equals 14 residues. The V segment lost 3 bases and the J segment 5 bases; nucleotides outside the gene matches: 4. CDR3 nucleotides: TGTGCCAGCAGCTGGGACAGGGGAGTGGAGACCCAGTACTTC. Encoded protein: CASSWDRGVETQYF.

The chain recombines TRBV24-1 with TRBJ2-2, with D hard to call. Germline V gene lookup returns CDR1 KGHDR and CDR2 SFDVKD. This CDR3 spans 13 amino acids. V dropped 9 bases and J dropped 2 bases, with 9 bases sitting between them. CDR3 nucleotides: TGTGCCACCGGGCAACCCAACACCGGGGAGCTGTTTTTT. Its translation is CATGQPNTGELFF.

The CDR3 DNA is TGTGCCAGCAGCTTAGAGGGAGGGAAAGATGAAAAACTGTTTTTT. Protein sequence: CASSLEGGKDEKLFF. The rearrangement links TRBV7-9 to TRBJ1-4; D unclear. Germline CDR1 is SEHNR and CDR2 is FQNEAQ (reference sequence). The CDR3 sequence is 15 residues long. V was clipped by 1 base and J by 6 bases, with 12 bases between them. The complete variable domain, with remaining parts taken from reference TRBV7-9 and TRBJ1-4, reads DTGVSQNPRHKITKRGQNVTFRCDPISEHNRLYWYRQTLGQGPEFLTYFQNEAQLEKSRLLSDRFSAERPKGSFSTLEIQRTEQGDSAMYLCASSLEGGKDEKLFFGSGTQLSVL.

This chain links TRBV28 with TRBJ1-1; 7 bases map to TRBD1. The CDR3 is made up of 15 amino acids. Germline V gives CDR1 MDHEN, CDR2 SYDVKM. V shed 5 bases and J 6 bases; nucleotides not matched to a gene: 12. The CDR3 loop reads CASSPRPRGAAEAFF. The CDR3 DNA follows: TGTGCCAGCAGTCCTCGCCCCAGGGGGGCGGCTGAAGCTTTCTTT.

This clone was seen a few times. Within the sample, other DNA sequences also encode this same CDR3. This chain links TRBV5-1 with TRBJ2-2; the D gene is possibly TRBD2 (6 bases). Trimming removed 4 bases at V and 0 bases at J, with 10 bases between. The CDR3 has 15 residues. Per germline, CDR1 SGHRS and CDR2 YFSETQ. The CDR3 spells CASSPGLANTGELFF. The CDR3, as DNA: TGCGCCAGCAGCCCGGGACTGGCGAACACCGGGGAGCTGTTTTTT. The full variable domain, completed using reference TRBV5-1 and TRBJ2-2, is KAGVTQTPRYLIKTRGQQVTLSCSPISGHRSVSWYQQTPGQGLQFLFEYFSETQRNKGNFPGRFSGRQFSNSRSEMNVSTLELGDSALYLCASSPGLANTGELFFGEGSRLTVL.

The rearrangement links TRBV18 to TRBJ2-2; D is perhaps TRBD1 or TRBD2 (5 bases each). CDR3 length equals 16 residues. Trimming took 2 bases from V and 0 from J, leaving 10 bases between them. CDR1 KGHSH and CDR2 LQKENI come from the germline V gene. CDR3 residues: CASSPGTMANTGELFF. The CDR3 DNA reads as TGTGCCAGCTCACCAGGGACGATGGCGAACACCGGGGAGCTGTTTTTT.

The V gene is TRBV5-1, the J gene TRBJ2-1; 8 bases align to TRBD1. V trimming: 2 bases; J trimming: 4 bases; junction bases outside the gene matches: 8. The length of the CDR3 is 16 residues. The germline V gene has CDR1 SGHRS and CDR2 YFSETQ. DNA for the CDR3: TGCGCCAGCAGCTTAAGTGACAGGGGAAAATACAATGAGCAGTTCTTC. It codes for CASSLSDRGKYNEQFF.

The chain couples TRBV18 to TRBJ1-6, with 8 bases that match TRBD1. Germline CDR1 is KGHSH and CDR2 is LQKENI. The ends lost 3 bases at V and 8 bases at J; junction bases unmatched: 3. The length of the CDR3 is 14 residues. CDR3 loop: CASSPRGRDSPLHF. CDR3 DNA: TGTGCCAGCTCACCCAGGGGGCGGGATTCACCCCTCCACTTT.

This chain uses TRBV18 with TRBJ1-4; D remains ambiguous. Deletions cut 3 bases from V and 2 bases from J, with 7 bases between. The CDR3 extends over 14 amino acids. Germline loops: CDR1 KGHSH, CDR2 LQKENI. The CDR3 coding sequence is TGTGCCAGCTCACCCAAGGGCACTAATGAAAAACTGTTTTTT. Amino acids: CASSPKGTNEKLFF.

This clone was seen a single time. The rearrangement uses TRBV3-1 (or the pseudogene TRBV3-2) and TRBJ1-2; a weak D match, TRBD1 (6 bases). The V gene lost 4 bases and the J gene lost 4 bases, with 22 bases spanning the gap. This CDR3 has 17 residues. Germline V gene lookup returns CDR1 LGHDT and CDR2 YNNKEL (reference sequence). CDR3 region: CASSPMISRGRSYGYTF. In nucleotides, the CDR3 is TGTGCCAGCAGCCCTATGATCTCCAGGGGCAGGAGCTATGGCTACACCTTC.

The chain combines TRBV15 with TRBJ1-5, with a possible D match to TRBD1 (6 bases). Trimming cost V 3 bases and J 2 bases, with 11 bases left between them. The CDR3 consists of 15 residues. Germline lookup yields CDR1 LNHNV and CDR2 YYDKDF (reference sequence). In DNA, the CDR3 is TGTGCCACCAGCAGGGATTGGACAGGCAATCAGCCCCAGCATTTT. Its protein product is CATSRDWTGNQPQHF.

The gene calls are TRBV6-1 and TRBJ1-2; possibly TRBD1 for D (6 bases). This CDR3 is built from 17 residues. V lost 4 bases to trimming and J lost 2 bases, with 20 bases between them. Germline CDR1 and CDR2: MNHNS and SASEGT. Here the CDR3 reads CASSGRGRGAGNYGYTF. The CDR3 DNA is TGTGCCAGCAGTGGGCGAGGTCGGGGGGCGGGAAACTATGGCTACACCTTC.

This chain connects TRBV7-2 to TRBJ1-5, with D perhaps matching TRBD1 (6 bases). Trimming removed 6 bases from V and 7 bases from J, with 13 bases in between. The CDR3 has 13 amino acids. Per germline, CDR1 SGHTA and CDR2 FQGNSA. In DNA, the CDR3 is TGTGCCAGCAGTTCCAGGGGCGGGCAGCCCCAGCATTTT. Protein product: CASSSRGGQPQHF.

The chain employs TRBV11-2 and TRBJ1-1; a weak D match, TRBD1 (5 bases). Trimming took 5 bases from V and 6 from J, leaving 13 bases between them. CDR3 length: 13 amino acids. CDR1 and CDR2 from the germline V gene are SGHAT and FQNNGV. The CDR3 bases are TGTGCCAGCAGCATGTCGGGGCAGCCTGAAGCTTTCTTT. It codes for CASSMSGQPEAFF.

CDR3 sequence (DNA): TGCGCCAAAGCGGGCGCACCCGAAAAGCGGGAGGGTTCCTACAATGAGCAGTTCTTC. This translates into CAKAGAPEKREGSYNEQFF. The V and J genes are TRBV23-1 and TRBJ2-1, with 10 bases that match TRBD2. TRBV23-1 is assigned to the ORF class and has an uncertain function. The CDR3 totals 19 residues. The ends lost 10 bases at V and 1 base at J; junction bases unmatched: 19.

DNA of the CDR3: TGTGCCAGCCCGACGAGGCTCGGAACCGGGGAGCTGTTTTTT. It specifies CASPTRLGTGELFF. This rearrangement joins TRBV18 to TRBJ2-2; D remains ambiguous. Germline V gene data show CDR1 as KGHSH and CDR2 as LQKENI. The CDR3 covers 14 residues. V was shortened by 8 bases and J by 5 bases, with 15 bases between the two germline ends.

The chain has TRBV24-1 and TRBJ1-2, with unresolved D. Trimming took off 0 bases at V and 2 bases at J, with 6 bases between the two ends. This CDR3 is built from 14 residues. Germline lookup yields CDR1 KGHDR and CDR2 SFDVKD. CDR3 coding DNA: TGTGCCACCAGTGATTTGAGTCTAAACTATGGCTACACCTTC. This codes for CATSDLSLNYGYTF.

V and J are TRBV10-2 and TRBJ2-1, with a weak D call TRBD1 (6 bases). The CDR3 consists of 14 residues. Germline CDR1 and CDR2: WSHSY and SAAADI. Trimming stripped 7 bases from V and 0 bases from J, with 10 bases between. The CDR3 loop reads CASKEQGSYNEQFF. Here the CDR3 DNA reads TGCGCCAGCAAGGAACAGGGCTCCTACAATGAGCAGTTCTTC.

This chain uses TRBV3-1 (or the pseudogene TRBV3-2) with TRBJ1-2, with TRBD1 as a possible D gene (5 bases). This CDR3 region has 16 residues. V was shortened by 1 base and J by 4 bases, with 16 bases between the two germline ends. The germline gives CDR1 LGHDT, CDR2 YNNKEL (reference sequence). The CDR3 nucleotides are TGTGCCAGCAGCCAAGTTCTGGGGCCCTCGGGCTATGGCTACACCTTC. It is translated as CASSQVLGPSGYGYTF.

The CDR3 loop reads CASSLGQGNNEQFF. DNA for the CDR3: TGTGCCAGCAGCTTAGGGCAGGGAAACAATGAGCAGTTCTTC. This chain uses TRBV7-9 with TRBJ2-1; TRBD1 might be the D (5 bases). The CDR3 contains 14 residues. V was cut by 1 base and J by 5 bases, with 9 bases left in between. CDR1 SEHNR and CDR2 FQNEAQ come from the germline V gene (reference sequence).

This CDR3 is CASSLPGTGPWGEQYF. The CDR3 bases are TGTGCCAGCAGTTTACCCGGGACAGGGCCGTGGGGCGAGCAGTACTTC. This chain links TRBV28 with TRBJ2-7; 9 bases line up with TRBD1. J lost 6 bases, V lost 2 bases, and 11 bases had no gene match. The CDR3 totals 16 residues. Germline V gene data show CDR1 as MDHEN and CDR2 as SYDVKM.